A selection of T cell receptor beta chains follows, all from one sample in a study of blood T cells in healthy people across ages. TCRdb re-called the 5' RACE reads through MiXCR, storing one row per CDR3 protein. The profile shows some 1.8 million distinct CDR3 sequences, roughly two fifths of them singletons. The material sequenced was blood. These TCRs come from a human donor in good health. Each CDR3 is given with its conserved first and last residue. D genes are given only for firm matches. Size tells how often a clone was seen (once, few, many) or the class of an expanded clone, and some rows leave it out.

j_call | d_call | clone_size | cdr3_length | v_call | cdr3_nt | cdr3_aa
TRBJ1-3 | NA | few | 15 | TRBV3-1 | TGTGCCAGCAGCCAGGGGGACCACTCTGGAAACACCATATATTTT | CASSQGDHSGNTIYF
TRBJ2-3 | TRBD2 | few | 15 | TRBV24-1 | TGTGCCACCAGTGAACTAGCGGGGGATCCAGATACGCAGTATTTT | CATSELAGDPDTQYF
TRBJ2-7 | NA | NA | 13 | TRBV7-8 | TGTGCCAGCAGCTTCGGGACTTCAATAGAGCAGTACTTC | CASSFGTSIEQYF
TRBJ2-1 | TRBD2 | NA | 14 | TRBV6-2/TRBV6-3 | TGTGCCAGCTCGGGGGGTAGTGGGTACAATGAGCAGTTCTTC | CASSGGSGYNEQFF
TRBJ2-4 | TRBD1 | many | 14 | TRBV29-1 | TGCAGCGTTGAAGTTGGGACAGGTCATGACATTCAGTACTTC | CSVEVGTGHDIQYF
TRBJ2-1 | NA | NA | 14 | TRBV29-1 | TGCAGCGTTGAAGGGTGGGGACGAGGAGGTGAGCAGTTCTTC | CSVEGWGRGGEQFF
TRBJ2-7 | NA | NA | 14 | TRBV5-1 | TGCGCCAGCAGCTTGGCCCGGGGGGCCCACGAGCAGTACTTC | CASSLARGAHEQYF
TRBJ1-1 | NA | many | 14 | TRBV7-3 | TGTGCCAGCAGCTTGGTCGGTATGAACACTGAAGCTTTCTTT | CASSLVGMNTEAFF
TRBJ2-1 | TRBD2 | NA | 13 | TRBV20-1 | TGCAGTGCTAGAGGGGGGGGATACAATGAGCAGTTCTTC | CSARGGGYNEQFF
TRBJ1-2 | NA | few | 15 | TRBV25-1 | TGTGCCAGCAGTGAACCGGGTGCGGGGGCGAATGGCTACACCTTC | CASSEPGAGANGYTF
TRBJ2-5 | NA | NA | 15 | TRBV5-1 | TGCGCCAGCATGTTAGGACCACGATCATCAGAGACCCAGTACTTC | CASMLGPRSSETQYF
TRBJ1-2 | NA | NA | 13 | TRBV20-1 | TGCAGTGCTAGGGGTATTGCTAACTATGGCTACACCTTC | CSARGIANYGYTF
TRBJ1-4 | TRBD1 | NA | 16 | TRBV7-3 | TGTGCCAGCAGCTTAACTGGGACAGGGGGGATTGAAAAACTGTTTTTT | CASSLTGTGGIEKLFF
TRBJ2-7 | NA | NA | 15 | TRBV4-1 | TGCGCCAGCAGCCACCTTAGCGCGAGCTCCTACGAGCAGTACTTC | CASSHLSASSYEQYF
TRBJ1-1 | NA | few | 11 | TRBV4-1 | TGCGCCAGCTCCGACCCAGGCGAAGCTTTCTTT | CASSDPGEAFF
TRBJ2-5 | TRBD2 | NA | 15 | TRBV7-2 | TGTGCCAGCAGCCCATCGCCGGGGGGAGAAGAGACCCAGTACTTC | CASSPSPGGEETQYF
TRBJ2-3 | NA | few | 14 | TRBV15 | TGTGCCACCAGCAGAGATCTGGTTGCAGATACGCAGTATTTT | CATSRDLVADTQYF
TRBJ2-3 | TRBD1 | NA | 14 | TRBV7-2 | TGTGCCAGCAGCACGGACAGGCATAGGGATACGCAGTATTTT | CASSTDRHRDTQYF
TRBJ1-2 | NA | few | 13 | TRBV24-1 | TGTGCCACCGCCAGCACAGGGACCCGGGGCTACACCTTC | CATASTGTRGYTF
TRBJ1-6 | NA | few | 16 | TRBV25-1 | TGTGCCAGCAGTGAATTCGGGGTCTCCTATAATTCACCCCTCCACTTT | CASSEFGVSYNSPLHF
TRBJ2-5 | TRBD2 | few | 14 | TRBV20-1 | TGCAGTGCTAGGGCTCTAGCGGGGGGGGAGACCCAGTACTTC | CSARALAGGETQYF
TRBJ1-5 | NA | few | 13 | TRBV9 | TGTGCCAGCAGTAGACAGGCTGATCAGCCCCAGCATTTT | CASSRQADQPQHF
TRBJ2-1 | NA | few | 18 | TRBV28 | TGTGCCAGCAGTTTGCCCCACACGACGGTCAGCTCCTACAATGAGCAGTTCTTC | CASSLPHTTVSSYNEQFF
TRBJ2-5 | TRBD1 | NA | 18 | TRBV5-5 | TGTGCCAGCAGCTCCCCGGGACAGGGGTTCCGATCGCAAGAGACCCAGTACTTC | CASSSPGQGFRSQETQYF
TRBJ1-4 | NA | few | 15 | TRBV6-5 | TGTGCCAGCAGTTTCAGAGGGTTGGCTAATGAAAAACTGTTTTTT | CASSFRGLANEKLFF
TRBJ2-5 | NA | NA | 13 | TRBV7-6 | TGTGCCAGCAGCTTAAGATTCTGGGGTGAGCAGTACTTC | CASSLRFWGEQYF
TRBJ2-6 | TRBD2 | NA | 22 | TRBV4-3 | TGCGCCAGCAGCCAAGCAGGACTAGCGGGGGGCTTAAGGCACTCTGGGGCCAACGTCCTGACTTTC | CASSQAGLAGGLRHSGANVLTF
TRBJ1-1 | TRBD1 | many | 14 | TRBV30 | TGTGCCTGGGGGACAGGCACACGGAACACTGAAGCTTTCTTT | CAWGTGTRNTEAFF
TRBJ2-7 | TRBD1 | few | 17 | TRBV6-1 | TGTGCCAGCACCCTTCTCTACCGGGACAGTGGATCCTACGAGCAGTACTTC | CASTLLYRDSGSYEQYF
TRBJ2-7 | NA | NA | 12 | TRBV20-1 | TGCAGTGCTGGCTCCCAGGGAGTCGAGCAGTACTTC | CSAGSQGVEQYF
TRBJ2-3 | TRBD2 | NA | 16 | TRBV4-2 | TGTGCCAGCAGCCAAGTTGGCGGGGGGGCACCAGATACGCAGTATTTT | CASSQVGGGAPDTQYF
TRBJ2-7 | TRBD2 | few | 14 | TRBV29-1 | TGCAGCGTTTTAGGACTAGCGGATACCTACGAGCAGTACTTC | CSVLGLADTYEQYF
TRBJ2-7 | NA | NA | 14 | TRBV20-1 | TGCAGTGCTGAACAGTGGGGGGCGAGAAACGAGCAGTACTTC | CSAEQWGARNEQYF
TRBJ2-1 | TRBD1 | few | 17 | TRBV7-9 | TGTGCCAGCAGCTTAGAAGGGACAGGGGGCTCCTACAATGAGCAGTTCTTC | CASSLEGTGGSYNEQFF
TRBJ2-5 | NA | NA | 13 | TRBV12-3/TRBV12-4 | TGTGCCTCGGCGCGGGGAACCGGGGAGACCCAGTACTTC | CASARGTGETQYF
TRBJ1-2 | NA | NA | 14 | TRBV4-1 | TGCACCAGCAGCCAAGTTTTTCTGAGCTATGGCTACACCTTC | CTSSQVFLSYGYTF
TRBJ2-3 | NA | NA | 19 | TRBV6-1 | TGTGCCAGCAGTACCAGGGCGTGGAATGATAAGACCTTCACAGATACGCAGTATTTT | CASSTRAWNDKTFTDTQYF
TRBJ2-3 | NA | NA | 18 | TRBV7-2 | TGTGCCAGCAACAACGTTTTTATTGGGTTCCGCGTCACAGATACGCAGTATTTT | CASNNVFIGFRVTDTQYF
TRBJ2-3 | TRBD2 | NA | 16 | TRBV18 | TGTGCCAGCTCACCATTGGGGACTAGATCCAGAGATACGCAGTATTTT | CASSPLGTRSRDTQYF
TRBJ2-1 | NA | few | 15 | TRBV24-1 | TGTGCCACCAGTGATCCGAATCAGGGGTTCGTGAATAAGTTCTTC | CATSDPNQGFVNKFF
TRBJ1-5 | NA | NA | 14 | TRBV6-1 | TGTGCCAGCAGTGAAGTCCTGGGGCCAGGGCCCCAGCATTTT | CASSEVLGPGPQHF
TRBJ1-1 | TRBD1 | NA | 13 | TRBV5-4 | TGTGCCAGCAGCCCAGACAGGGTTGGGAAAGCTTTCTTT | CASSPDRVGKAFF
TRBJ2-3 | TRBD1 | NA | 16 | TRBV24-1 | TGTGCCACCAGTAAGCGTGAGAGGGGGCCGACAGATACGCAGTATTTT | CATSKRERGPTDTQYF
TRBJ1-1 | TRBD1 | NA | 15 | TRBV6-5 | TGTGCCAGCAATCGTCCGGGACAGGGTTACACTGAAGCTTTCTTT | CASNRPGQGYTEAFF